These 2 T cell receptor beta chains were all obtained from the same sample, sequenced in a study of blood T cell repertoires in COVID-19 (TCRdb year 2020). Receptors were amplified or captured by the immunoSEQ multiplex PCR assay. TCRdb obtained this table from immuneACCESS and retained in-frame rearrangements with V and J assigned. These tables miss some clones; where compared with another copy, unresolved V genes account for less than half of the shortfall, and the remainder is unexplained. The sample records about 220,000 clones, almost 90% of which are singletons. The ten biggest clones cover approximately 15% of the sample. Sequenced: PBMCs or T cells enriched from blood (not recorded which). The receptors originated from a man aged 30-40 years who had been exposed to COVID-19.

The CDR3 nucleotides are TGTGCCACCGCGAATCAGCCCCAGCATTTT. It is translated as CATANQPQHF. The chain combines TRBV21-1 with TRBJ1-5. TRBV21-1 is listed as a pseudogene. The CDR3 sequence is 10 residues long.

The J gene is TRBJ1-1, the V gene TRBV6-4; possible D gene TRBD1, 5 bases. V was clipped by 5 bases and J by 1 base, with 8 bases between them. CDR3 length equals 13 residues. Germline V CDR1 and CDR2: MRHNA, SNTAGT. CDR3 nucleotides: TGTGCCAGCAGTATACAGGAGAACACTGAAGCTTTCTTT. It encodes CASSIQENTEAFF.